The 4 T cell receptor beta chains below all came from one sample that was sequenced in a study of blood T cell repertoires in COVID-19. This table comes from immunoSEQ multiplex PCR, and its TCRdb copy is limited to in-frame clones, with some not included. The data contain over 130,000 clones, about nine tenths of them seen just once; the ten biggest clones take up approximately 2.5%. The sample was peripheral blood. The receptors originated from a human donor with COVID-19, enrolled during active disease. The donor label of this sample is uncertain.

The CDR3 sequence is CASRKELIQTQYF. Written as DNA, the CDR3 is TGTGCCAGCAGGAAGGAGCTCATCCAGACCCAGTACTTC. This rearrangement joins TRBV6-5 to TRBJ2-5, with D hard to call. Looked up from germline, CDR1 is MNHEY and CDR2 is SVGAGI. V was pared by 6 bases and J by 6 bases, with 14 bases between. The CDR3 sequence is 13 residues long.

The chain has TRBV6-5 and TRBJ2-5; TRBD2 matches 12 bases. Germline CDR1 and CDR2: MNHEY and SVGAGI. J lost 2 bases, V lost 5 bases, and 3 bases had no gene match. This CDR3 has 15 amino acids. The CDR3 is CASSPSGGGQETQYF. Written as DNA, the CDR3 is TGTGCCAGCAGTCCTAGCGGGGGGGGACAAGAGACCCAGTACTTC.

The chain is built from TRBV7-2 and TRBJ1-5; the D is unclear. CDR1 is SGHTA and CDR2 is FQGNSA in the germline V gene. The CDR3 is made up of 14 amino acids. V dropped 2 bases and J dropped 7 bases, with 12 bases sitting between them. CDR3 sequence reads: CASSLKPSGQPQHF. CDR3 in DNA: TGTGCCAGCAGCTTAAAACCCTCAGGACAGCCCCAGCATTTT. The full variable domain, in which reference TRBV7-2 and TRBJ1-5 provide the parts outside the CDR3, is GAGVSQSPSNKVTEKGKDVELRCDPISGHTALYWYRQSLGQGLEFLIYFQGNSAPDKSGLPSDRFSAERTGGSVSTLTIQRTQQEDSAVYLCASSLKPSGQPQHFGDGTRLSIL.

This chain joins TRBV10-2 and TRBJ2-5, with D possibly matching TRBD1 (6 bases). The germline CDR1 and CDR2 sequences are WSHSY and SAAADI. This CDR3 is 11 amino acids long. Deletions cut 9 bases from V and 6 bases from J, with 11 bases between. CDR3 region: CASTGFQTQYF. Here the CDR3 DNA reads TGCGCCAGTACAGGGTTTCAGACCCAGTACTTC.